Sequencing of this TCR beta chain was carried out in a study of cytomegalovirus exposure and HLA in healthy donors. For this clone: Antigen unknown.

Study-level findings and limits: Certain indistinguishable V segments, among them TRBV6-2 and TRBV6-3, were excluded. Further analysis, carried out later, found HLA-associated TCR beta chains more clonally expanded than equally common other chains. It was assumed in the presence/absence analyses that sequencing depth was roughly uniform across donors. The authors listed some 150 TCR beta chains as cytomegalovirus-associated.

The PCR was carried out with 60 Vbeta primers and 13 Jbeta primers. Measured with immunoSEQ multiplex PCR; TCRdb has only the in-frame clones, and not every one. This sample yields more than 85,000 clones, of which roughly 13% are seen a single time; about a sixth belongs to the top ten. This CDR3 region has 15 residues. The V end lost 2 bases, the J end lost 2 bases, and 12 bases lay between the germline ends. Germline V lookup: CDR1 LGHNA, CDR2 YSLEER. Material for sequencing was PBMCs. This receptor was obtained from a middle-aged man in good health and CMV-seropositive. The rearrangement uses TRBV4-3 and TRBJ1-2; D call uncertain. This CDR3 is CASSQSLGANYGYTF. Written as DNA, the CDR3 is TGCGCCAGCAGCCAATCCTTGGGAGCAAACTATGGCTACACCTTC.